This TCR beta chain stems from a study of cytomegalovirus exposure and HLA in healthy donors. Study overall: Among the 370 or so donors who were genotyped, roughly 76% fell in the genetic ancestry cluster that is associated with self-reported Caucasian donors.

Germline V lookup: CDR1 LNHNV, CDR2 YYDKDF (reference sequence). The trim removed 0 bases at V and 5 bases at J, leaving 1 base unmatched. CDR3 length equals 14 residues. The PCR contained 60 Vbeta and 13 Jbeta primers. Assay: immunoSEQ multiplex PCR; the TCRdb copy retains only in-frame clones and omits some. Of over 250,000 clones detected, about 75% appear once; the ten largest clones hold under 3%. This clonotype originated in a female donor in good health and CMV-seronegative. Sequenced material: PBMCs. The V call is TRBV15, the J call TRBJ1-2; 9 nucleotides line up with TRBD1. DNA for the CDR3: TGTGCCACCAGCAGAGATGGACAGGGGTATGGCTACACCTTC. Translation gives CATSRDGQGYGYTF.